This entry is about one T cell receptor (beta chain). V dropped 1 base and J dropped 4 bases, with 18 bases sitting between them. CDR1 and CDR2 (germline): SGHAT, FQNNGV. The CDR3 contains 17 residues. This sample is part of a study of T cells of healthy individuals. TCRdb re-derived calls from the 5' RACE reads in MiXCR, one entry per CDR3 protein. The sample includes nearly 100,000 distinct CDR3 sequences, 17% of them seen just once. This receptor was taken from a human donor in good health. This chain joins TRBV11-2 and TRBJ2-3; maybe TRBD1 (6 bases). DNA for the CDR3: TGTGCCAGCAGCTTAGGGCAAAGAGGGGGTACCTCAGATACGCAGTATTTT. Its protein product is CASSLGQRGGTSDTQYF.